Following are 24 T cell receptor beta chains from one sample sequenced in a study of control samples from healthy donors and cancer patients. TCRdb's table, derived via immunoSEQ multiplex PCR, lists solely in-frame clones and lacks some. The sample has some 120,000 clones, about 88% seen once. Sequencing used blood. Every receptor here comes from a man aged 45 to 65 in good health.

The table lists this clone with a count of one. DNA for the CDR3: TGTGCCAGCAGCCCCAGGACTAGCGGGGAATCCTACAATGAGCAGTTCTTC. This encodes CASSPRTSGESYNEQFF. The chain links TRBV13 to TRBJ2-1, with 12 bases fitting TRBD2. Germline lookup yields CDR1 PRHDT and CDR2 FYEKMQ (reference sequence). This CDR3 has 17 amino acids. Trimming took 5 bases from V and 1 from J; bases not matched to a gene: 6.

This chain links TRBV15 with TRBJ2-5, with a weak D call TRBD1 (6 bases). The ends were cut back, 5 bases at V and 7 bases at J, with 23 bases in the middle. The germline V gene encodes CDR1 LNHNV and CDR2 YYDKDF (reference sequence). The CDR3 extends over 16 amino acids. The CDR3 bases are TGTGCCACCAGCGCCGGCCTGGGACACTCCTCGGGGACCCAGTACTTC. Protein: CATSAGLGHSSGTQYF.

V is TRBV28 and J is TRBJ2-2, with 10 bases fitting TRBD1. CDR1 is MDHEN, CDR2 SYDVKM, per germline. CDR3 length: 15 residues. V lost 5 bases and J lost 5; bases outside the gene matches: 5. As DNA, the CDR3 is TGTGCCAGCAGTCCGGGACAGGGGTTTACCGGGGAGCTGTTTTTT. Residues: CASSPGQGFTGELFF. The full variable domain, with the rest looked up from reference TRBV28 and TRBJ2-2, is DVKVTQSSRYLVKRTGEKVFLECVQDMDHENMFWYRQDPGLGLRLIYFSYDVKMKEKGDIPEGYSVSREKKERFSLILESASTNQTSMYLCASSPGQGFTGELFFGEGSRLTVL.

The CDR3 coding sequence is TGTGCCAGCAGCCAAGCCCGGGGAAGTTCACCCCTCCACTTT. This encodes CASSQARGSSPLHF. The V call is TRBV3-1 (or the pseudogene TRBV3-2), the J call TRBJ1-6; D unclear. CDR1 is LGHDT, CDR2 YNNKEL, per germline (reference sequence). V lost 1 base and J lost 9, with 10 bases in between. There are 14 residues in the CDR3.

The V and J genes are TRBV5-1 and TRBJ1-2; no clear D gene. V lost 0 bases and J 0 bases, leaving 6 bases between the germline ends. CDR1 is SGHRS and CDR2 is YFSETQ in the germline V gene. CDR3 length equals 14 residues. CDR3 nucleotides: TGCGCCAGCAGCTTGGAGAGGACTAACTATGGCTACACCTTC. Protein sequence: CASSLERTNYGYTF.

V is TRBV28 and J is TRBJ1-4; TRBD1 matches at 7 bases. The V gene's germline CDR1 is MDHEN and CDR2 SYDVKM. V was pared by 3 bases and J by 7 bases, with 5 bases of the junction left unmatched. This CDR3 spans 14 amino acids. CDR3 residues: CASSFQGVLEKLFF. The CDR3 coding sequence is TGTGCCAGCAGTTTTCAGGGGGTGCTTGAAAAACTGTTTTTT.

The J gene is TRBJ2-7, the V gene TRBV18; D uncertain. The CDR3 spans 15 residues. The V end lost 3 bases, the J end lost 5 bases, and 17 bases lay between the germline ends. In germline, CDR1 is KGHSH, CDR2 LQKENI. DNA of the CDR3: TGTGCCAGCTCACCCCCCTCTCCTCCCTTCCACGAGCAGTACTTC. It yields the protein CASSPPSPPFHEQYF.

The rearrangement joins TRBV5-1 to TRBJ1-5, with D possibly matching TRBD1 (5 bases). The V gene lost 2 bases and the J gene lost 5 bases, with 8 bases spanning the gap. The germline V gene has CDR1 SGHRS and CDR2 YFSETQ. The CDR3 sequence is 13 residues long. CDR3 DNA: TGCGCCAGCAGCTTTGGGGCGGATCAGCCCCAGCATTTT. Its translation: CASSFGADQPQHF.

This chain joins TRBV28 and TRBJ2-7; tentative D call: TRBD1 (6 bases). V was trimmed by 2 bases and J by 3 bases, leaving 8 bases between them. CDR1 MDHEN and CDR2 SYDVKM come from the germline V gene. The length of the CDR3 is 13 residues. CDR3 bases: TGTGCCAGCAGTTTACCACAGGGCTACGAGCAGTACTTC. This gives the protein CASSLPQGYEQYF.

The V and J genes are TRBV7-9 and TRBJ1-5, with D hard to call. The CDR3 loop spans 12 amino acids. Per germline, CDR1 SEHNR and CDR2 FQNEAQ (reference sequence). V was cut by 4 bases and J by 9 bases, with 10 bases left in between. The CDR3 protein is CASSYTRGPQHF. The CDR3 DNA follows: TGTGCCAGCAGCTACACCCGGGGGCCCCAGCATTTT.

In nucleotides, the CDR3 is TGTGCCTGGACGGGTACCCTGGGTGGTCAGCCCCAGCATTTT. Translating gives CAWTGTLGGQPQHF. The V and J genes are TRBV30 and TRBJ1-5, with unresolved D. The CDR3 runs to 14 residues. V dropped 4 bases and J dropped 6 bases, with 16 bases sitting between them. Germline CDR1 GTSNPN, CDR2 SVGIG (reference sequence).

The chain links TRBV7-8 to TRBJ1-3, with TRBD1 matching over 7 bases. Losses at the gene ends were 2 bases for V and 0 bases for J; bases not matched to a gene: 4. The CDR3 loop spans 16 amino acids. CDR1 is SGHVS, CDR2 FQNEAQ, per germline. In DNA, the CDR3 is TGTGCCAGCAGCTTAATGGGACAGAGCTCTGGAAACACCATATATTTT. Protein product: CASSLMGQSSGNTIYF.

This chain links TRBV11-2 with TRBJ2-5, with unresolved D. This CDR3 is 15 amino acids long. Germline V CDR1 and CDR2: SGHAT, FQNNGV. The germline V and J ends were trimmed by 1 base and 5 bases, with 14 bases remaining between them. CDR3 nucleotides: TGTGCCAGCAGCTTAGTTGTTGGGTTTGGTGAGACCCAGTACTTC. Translated, it gives CASSLVVGFGETQYF.

The chain carries TRBV7-9 and TRBJ1-2, with D tentatively TRBD1 (6 bases). The germline V and J ends were trimmed by 3 bases and 4 bases, with 12 bases remaining between them. Germline V gives CDR1 SEHNR, CDR2 FQNEAQ (reference sequence). The CDR3 consists of 14 residues. Here the CDR3 DNA reads TGTGCCAGCAGCTTCGGGGGCGGACCCTATGGCTACACCTTC. Protein sequence: CASSFGGGPYGYTF.

In the case of this clone: Other DNA sequences from this sample encode an identical CDR3 as well. The chain couples TRBV3-1 (or the pseudogene TRBV3-2) to TRBJ1-3; no firm D call. Looked up from germline, CDR1 is LGHDT and CDR2 is YNNKEL (reference sequence). The CDR3 is 13 amino acids. V was trimmed by 6 bases and J by 1 base, leaving 7 bases between them. The CDR3 protein is CASRPGSGNTIYF. CDR3 bases: TGTGCCAGCAGACCTGGATCTGGAAACACCATATATTTT.

The V and J genes are TRBV7-8 and TRBJ1-4; D unclear. V lost 0 bases to trimming and J lost 12 bases, with 11 bases between them. The CDR3 is made up of 13 amino acids. The germline V gene encodes CDR1 SGHVS and CDR2 FQNEAQ. CDR3 in DNA: TGTGCCAGCAGCTTAGCACTACAAGGAGAACTGTTTTTT. Translated, it gives CASSLALQGELFF.

The chain joins TRBV30 to TRBJ2-7; 11 bases line up with TRBD2. The V segment lost 6 bases and the J segment 3 bases; nucleotides outside the gene matches: 4. This CDR3 has 13 residues. In germline, CDR1 is GTSNPN, CDR2 SVGIG (reference sequence). The CDR3 is CACLAGGNYEQYF. CDR3 in DNA: TGTGCCTGTTTAGCGGGGGGGAACTACGAGCAGTACTTC.

V is TRBV6-6 and J is TRBJ1-1; the D is unclear. CDR3 length equals 11 residues. Trimming pared 3 bases from V and 8 bases from J, leaving 7 bases between. Germline V gives CDR1 MNHNY, CDR2 SVGAGI (reference sequence). The CDR3 DNA reads as TGTGCCAGCAGTTATATGAGAGAAGCTTTCTTT. Translating it yields CASSYMREAFF.

This clone has just a few counts. The chain combines TRBV24-1 with TRBJ1-5; 10 positions agree with TRBD1. Unmatched junction bases numbered 5, after V lost 4 bases and J lost 12 bases. Germline-derived CDR1 and CDR2 are KGHDR and SFDVKD. The CDR3 length is 13 residues. CDR3 sequence reads: CATSDPDRGLQHF. The CDR3 DNA is TGTGCCACCAGTGACCCTGACAGGGGGCTCCAGCATTTT.

The rearrangement uses TRBV11-3 and TRBJ2-5, with D possibly being TRBD1 or TRBD2 (5 bases each). The CDR3 length is 14 residues. V was shortened by 5 bases and J by 0 bases, with 10 bases between the two germline ends. CDR1 is SGHNT, CDR2 YENEEA, per germline. The CDR3 bases are TGTGCCAGCAGCCCTGGGGGAAACCAAGAGACCCAGTACTTC. It is translated as CASSPGGNQETQYF.

The V and J genes are TRBV7-9 and TRBJ2-7, with 12 bases matching TRBD2. V shed 7 bases and J 1 base; nucleotides not matched to a gene: 2. The CDR3 covers 14 residues. Germline assignment: CDR1 SEHNR and CDR2 FQNEAQ (reference sequence). CDR3: CASKGTSGSYEQYF. The CDR3, as DNA: TGTGCCAGCAAAGGGACTAGCGGGTCCTACGAGCAGTACTTC.

This clone was recorded only once. This chain joins TRBV28 and TRBJ1-1; D is undetermined. V lost 7 bases and J lost 3, with 12 bases in between. Germline-derived CDR1 and CDR2 are MDHEN and SYDVKM. This CDR3 comprises 13 residues. Here the CDR3 DNA reads TGTGCCAGCACCAACCGCTGGGACACTGAAGCTTTCTTT. This gives the protein CASTNRWDTEAFF.

The chain's CDR3 is CASSAMRASGSGDTQYF. CDR3 nucleotide sequence: TGTGCCAGCAGCGCAATGCGGGCTAGCGGGTCTGGAGATACGCAGTATTTT. The J gene is TRBJ2-3, the V gene TRBV9; 8 bases align to TRBD2. CDR3 length: 17 residues. Germline-derived CDR1 and CDR2 are SGDLS and YYNGEE. V lost 3 bases, J lost 5 bases, and 14 bases stayed unmatched.

As for this clone: A junction end diverges from the germline sequence, so it may reflect a read error. The chain combines TRBV27 with TRBJ1-6; 7 bases map to TRBD1. The length of the CDR3 is 16 residues. The germline gives CDR1 MNHEY, CDR2 SMNVEV (reference sequence). CDR3 sequence reads: CASSFGTVGYHSPLHF. As DNA, the CDR3 is TGTGCCAGCAGTTTTGGGACAGTAGGCTATCATTCACCCCTCCACTTT.